This TCR beta chain originates from a study of response to subunit inactivated influenza vaccine. The study, taken as a whole, reports: Authors suggested each seasonal influenza vaccination recruits few new T cells.

Germline values: CDR1 SGHVS, CDR2 FQNEAQ. This CDR3 has 15 amino acids. The J segment lost 2 bases and the V segment lost 1 base, leaving 5 bases of the junction unmatched. TCRdb processed the RT-PCR reads anew with MiXCR; each CDR3 protein has one entry. This sample carries approximately 500,000 distinct CDR3 sequences, approximately 15% of them seen once, and the ten largest clones take around 10%. This clonotype was picked up many times. Its antigen is not known. The chain recombines TRBV7-8 with TRBJ2-7; 7 nucleotides align to TRBD1. Material: PBMCs from blood, obtained about 11 days after vaccination. The sequence was obtained from a man between 45 and 60 years old who received an inactivated influenza vaccine. This chain's CDR3 is CASSLGGTETYEQYF. In DNA form, the CDR3 reads TGTGCCAGCAGCTTAGGGGGGACAGAGACCTACGAGCAGTACTTC. Full variable domain (remainder filled in from reference TRBV7-8 and TRBJ2-7): GAGVSQSPRYKVAKRGQDVALRCDPISGHVSLFWYQQALGQGPEFLTYFQNEAQLDKSGLPSDRFFAERPEGSVSTLKIQRTQQEDSAVYLCASSLGGTETYEQYFGPGTRLTVT.